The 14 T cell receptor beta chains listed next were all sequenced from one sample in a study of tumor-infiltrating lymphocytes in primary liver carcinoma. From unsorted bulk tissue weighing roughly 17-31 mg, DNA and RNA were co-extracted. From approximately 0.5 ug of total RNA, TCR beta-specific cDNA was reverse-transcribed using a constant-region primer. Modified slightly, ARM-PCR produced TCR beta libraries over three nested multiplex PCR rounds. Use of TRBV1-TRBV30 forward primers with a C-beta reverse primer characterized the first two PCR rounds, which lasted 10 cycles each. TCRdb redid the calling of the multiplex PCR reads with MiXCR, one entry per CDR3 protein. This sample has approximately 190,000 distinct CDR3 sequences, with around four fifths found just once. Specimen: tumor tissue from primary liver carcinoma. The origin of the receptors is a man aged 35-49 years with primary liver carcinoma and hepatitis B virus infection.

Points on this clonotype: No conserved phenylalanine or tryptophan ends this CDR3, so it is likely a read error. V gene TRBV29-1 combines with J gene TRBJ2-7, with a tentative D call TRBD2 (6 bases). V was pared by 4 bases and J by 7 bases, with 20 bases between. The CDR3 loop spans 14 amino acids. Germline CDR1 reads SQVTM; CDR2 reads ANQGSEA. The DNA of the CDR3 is TGCAGCGTTGCCCCGGGACTGGCCTCTGAAGAGCAGTACATC. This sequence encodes CSVAPGLASEEQYI.

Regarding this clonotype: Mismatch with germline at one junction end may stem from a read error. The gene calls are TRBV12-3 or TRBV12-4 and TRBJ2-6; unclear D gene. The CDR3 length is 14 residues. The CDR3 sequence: CASSLRHGTNVLTF. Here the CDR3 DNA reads TGTGCCAGTAGTTTAAGGCATGGGACCAACGTCCTGACTTTC.

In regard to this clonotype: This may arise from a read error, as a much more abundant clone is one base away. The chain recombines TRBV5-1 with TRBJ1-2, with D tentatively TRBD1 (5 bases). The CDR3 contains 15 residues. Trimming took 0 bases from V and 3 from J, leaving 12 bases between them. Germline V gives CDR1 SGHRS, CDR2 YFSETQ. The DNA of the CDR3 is TGCGCCAGCAGCTTGGATGGAGGGACTTACTATGGCTACACCTTC. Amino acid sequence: CASSLDGGTYYGYTF.

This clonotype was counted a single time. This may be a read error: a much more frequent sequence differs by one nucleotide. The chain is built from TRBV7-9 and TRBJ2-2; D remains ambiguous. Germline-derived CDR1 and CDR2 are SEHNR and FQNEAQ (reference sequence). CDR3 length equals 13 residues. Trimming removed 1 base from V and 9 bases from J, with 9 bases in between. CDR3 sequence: CASSLVGSRELFF. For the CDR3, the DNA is TGTGCCAGCAGCTTAGTGGGGTCCAGGGAGCTGTTTTTT.

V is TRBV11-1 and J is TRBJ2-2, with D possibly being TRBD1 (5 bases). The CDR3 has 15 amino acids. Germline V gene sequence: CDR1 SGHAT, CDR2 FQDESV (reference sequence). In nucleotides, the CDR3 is TGTGTCAACAGCTATACAGGACCTTTCTCCGAGGAGCTGTTTTTT. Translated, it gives CVNSYTGPFSEELFF.

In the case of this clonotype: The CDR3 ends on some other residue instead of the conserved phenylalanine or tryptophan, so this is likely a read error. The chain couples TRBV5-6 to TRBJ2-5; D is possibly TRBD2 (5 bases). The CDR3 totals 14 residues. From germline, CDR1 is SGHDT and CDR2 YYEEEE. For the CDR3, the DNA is TGTGCCAGTAGCTTGGAGGTTAGCCAAGAGACCCAGTACTAC. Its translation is CASSLEVSQETQYY.

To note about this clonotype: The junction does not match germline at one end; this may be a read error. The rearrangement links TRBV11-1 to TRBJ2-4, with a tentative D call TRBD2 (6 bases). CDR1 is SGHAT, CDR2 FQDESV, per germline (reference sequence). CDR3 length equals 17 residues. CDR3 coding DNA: TGTGTCAGCAGCTTTCCGGGGACTGGCGGGACGAAAAACATTCGGTACTTC. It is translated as CVSSFPGTGGTKNIRYF. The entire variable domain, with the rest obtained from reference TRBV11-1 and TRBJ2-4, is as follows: EAEVAQSPRYKITEKSQAVAFWCDPISGHATLYWYRQILGQGPELLVQFQDESVVDDSQLPKDRFSAERLKGVDSTLKIQPAELGDSAMYLCVSSFPGTGGTKNIRYFGAGTRLSVL.

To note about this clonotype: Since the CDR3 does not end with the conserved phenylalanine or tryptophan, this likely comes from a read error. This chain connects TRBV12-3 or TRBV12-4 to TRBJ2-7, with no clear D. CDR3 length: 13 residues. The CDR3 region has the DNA TGTGCCAGCACCCTGACATCCTCCTATGAGCAGTACTTA. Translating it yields CASTLTSSYEQYL.

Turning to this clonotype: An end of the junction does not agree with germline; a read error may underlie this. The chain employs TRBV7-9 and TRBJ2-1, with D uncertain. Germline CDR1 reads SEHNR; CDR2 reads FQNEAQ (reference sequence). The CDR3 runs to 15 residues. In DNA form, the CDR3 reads TGTGCCTGCAGTGACATTTTATCCGATAACAATGAGCAGTTCTTC. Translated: CACSDILSDNNEQFF.

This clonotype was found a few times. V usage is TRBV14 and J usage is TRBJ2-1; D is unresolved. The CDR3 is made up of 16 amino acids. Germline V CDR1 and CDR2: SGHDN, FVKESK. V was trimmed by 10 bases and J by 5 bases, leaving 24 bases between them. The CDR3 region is CANSAVTGWVNNEQFF. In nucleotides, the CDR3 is TGTGCCAACAGTGCCGTAACTGGATGGGTAAACAATGAGCAGTTCTTC. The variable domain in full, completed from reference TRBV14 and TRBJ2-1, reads EAGVTQFPSHSVIEKGQTVTLRCDPISGHDNLYWYRRVMGKEIKFLLHFVKESKQDESGMPNNRFLAERTGGTYSTLKVQPAELEDSGVYFCANSAVTGWVNNEQFFGPGTRLTVL.

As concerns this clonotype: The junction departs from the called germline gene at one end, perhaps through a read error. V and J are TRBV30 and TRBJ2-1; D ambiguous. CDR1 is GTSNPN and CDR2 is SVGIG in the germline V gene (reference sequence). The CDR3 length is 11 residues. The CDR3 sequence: CVWSLLNEKFF. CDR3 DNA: TGTGTCTGGAGTCTCCTCAATGAGAAGTTCTTC.

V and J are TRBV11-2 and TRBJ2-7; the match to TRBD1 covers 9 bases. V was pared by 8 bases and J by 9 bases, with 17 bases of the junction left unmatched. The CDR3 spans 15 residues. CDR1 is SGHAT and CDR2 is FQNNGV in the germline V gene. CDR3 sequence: CASRLQWTGENGQYF. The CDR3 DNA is TGTGCCAGCCGTTTACAATGGACAGGGGAAAACGGGCAGTACTTC.

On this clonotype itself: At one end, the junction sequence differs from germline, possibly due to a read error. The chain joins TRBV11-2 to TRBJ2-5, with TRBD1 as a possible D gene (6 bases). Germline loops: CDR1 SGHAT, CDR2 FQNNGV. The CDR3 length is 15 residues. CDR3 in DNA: TGTGCTAGCAGCACCCGGTCAGCCCCAGGGGTGACCCAGTGCTTC. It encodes CASSTRSAPGVTQCF.

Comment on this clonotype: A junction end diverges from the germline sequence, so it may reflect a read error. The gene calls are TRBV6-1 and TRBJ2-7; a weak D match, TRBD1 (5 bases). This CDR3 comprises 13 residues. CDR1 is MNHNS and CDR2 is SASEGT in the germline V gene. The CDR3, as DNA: TGTGCCAACAGTGAAAGACAGACTTACGAGCAGTACTTC. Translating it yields CANSERQTYEQYF.